The 32 T cell receptor beta chains reported below all come from one sample, sequenced in a study of cytomegalovirus exposure and HLA in healthy donors (dated by TCRdb to 2016 to 2017). Libraries were made using the immunoSEQ multiplex PCR assay. For the multiplex PCR, a mixture combining 60 forward primers for TCR Vbeta segments and 13 reverse primers for TCR Jbeta segments was used. TCRdb obtained this table from immuneACCESS and retained in-frame rearrangements with V and J assigned. These tables miss some clones; where compared with another copy, unresolved V genes account for less than half of the shortfall, and the remainder is unexplained. This sample holds 150,000 to 200,000 clones; roughly 85% were observed only once. In total, the top ten clones hold about 2% of the sample. The sample consisted of PBMCs. The receptors here all came from a woman between 50 and 59 years old in good health and CMV-seronegative.

CDR3 sequence (DNA): TGCGCCAGCAGCCAAGCGGTCGGGTCTAGCGGGACCAGAAGTCCCTACGAGCAGTACTTC. Its protein is CASSQAVGSSGTRSPYEQYF. This rearrangement joins TRBV4-1 to TRBJ2-7; 9 bases match TRBD2. V lost 1 base to trimming and J lost 2 bases; unmatched junction nucleotides: 18. Germline loops: CDR1 MGHRA, CDR2 YSYEKL. The CDR3 loop spans 20 amino acids.

The chain is built from TRBV4-3 and TRBJ2-1; TRBD2 aligns across 12 bases. The trim removed 4 bases at V and 7 bases at J, leaving 5 bases unmatched. Germline assignment: CDR1 LGHNA and CDR2 YSLEER. This CDR3 has 15 amino acids. CDR3 sequence (DNA): TGCGCCAGCAGCCCTAGCGGGAGGGCTGGAAATGAGCAGTTCTTC. As protein: CASSPSGRAGNEQFF.

The chain recombines TRBV5-4 with TRBJ2-7, with D perhaps TRBD2 (6 bases). V lost 2 bases to trimming and J lost 1 base, with 10 bases between them. This CDR3 comprises 14 residues. Per germline, CDR1 SGHNT and CDR2 YYREEE (reference sequence). CDR3 sequence reads: CASSFFGGSYEQYF. CDR3 nucleotide sequence: TGTGCCAGCAGCTTTTTTGGGGGGTCCTACGAGCAGTACTTC.

This chain joins TRBV29-1 and TRBJ2-7, with 13 bases aligning to TRBD2. V was clipped by 5 bases and J by 5 bases; unmatched bases: 6. The length of the CDR3 is 14 residues. Germline V gives CDR1 SQVTM, CDR2 ANQGSEA. CDR3 in amino acids: CSVWTSGSRDEQYF. The DNA for the CDR3 is TGCAGCGTTTGGACTAGCGGGAGCAGGGACGAGCAGTACTTC.

The rearrangement links TRBV19 to TRBJ2-3, with D perhaps TRBD2 (6 bases). Deletions cut 9 bases from V and 0 bases from J, with 10 bases between. Per the germline V gene, CDR1 is LNHDA and CDR2 is SQIVND (reference sequence). This CDR3 comprises 13 residues. The CDR3 nucleotides read TGTGCCAGCACGGGACTCAGCACAGATACGCAGTATTTT. Encoded protein: CASTGLSTDTQYF.

A single count supports this clone. CDR3 loop: CASSLLLVSGTNTGELFF. The DNA for the CDR3 is TGTGCCAGCAGCTTACTTCTGGTGAGCGGGACGAACACCGGGGAGCTGTTTTTT. The gene calls are TRBV7-8 and TRBJ2-2, with 7 positions matching TRBD2. This CDR3 comprises 18 residues. V trimming: 2 bases; J trimming: 0 bases; junction bases outside the gene matches: 9. Germline-derived CDR1 and CDR2 are SGHVS and FQNEAQ.

The rearrangement joins TRBV28 to TRBJ1-5, with 7 positions matching TRBD1. The CDR3 has 15 residues. Germline-derived CDR1 and CDR2 are MDHEN and SYDVKM. Trimming removed 5 bases from V and 3 bases from J; junction bases left unmatched: 7. The CDR3 DNA reads TGTGCCAGCAGTCTCCAGGACAGGTTCAATCAGCCCCAGCATTTT. This codes for CASSLQDRFNQPQHF.

V and J are TRBV18 and TRBJ1-1; maybe TRBD1 (6 bases). CDR3 size: 14 residues. The V end lost 4 bases, the J end lost 1 base, and 10 bases lay between the germline ends. CDR1 KGHSH and CDR2 LQKENI come from the germline V gene. For the CDR3, the DNA is TGTGCCAGCTCACATGGGGGCCCGAACACTGAAGCTTTCTTT. It yields the protein CASSHGGPNTEAFF. The whole variable domain, filled in from reference TRBV18 and TRBJ1-1, reads NAGVMQNPRHLVRRRGQEARLRCSPMKGHSHVYWYRQLPEEGLKFMVYLQKENIIDESGMPKERFSAEFPKEGPSILRIQQVVRGDSAAYFCASSHGGPNTEAFFGQGTRLTVV.

The chain combines TRBV7-9 with TRBJ2-7; maybe TRBD1 (6 bases). Germline CDR1 reads SEHNR; CDR2 reads FQNEAQ (reference sequence). V lost 5 bases and J lost 2, with 16 bases in between. The CDR3 is made up of 15 amino acids. This CDR3 is CASSPQGVGAYEQYF. In DNA form, the CDR3 reads TGTGCCAGCAGCCCACAGGGAGTGGGAGCCTACGAGCAGTACTTC.

The CDR3 spells CASSLLLAGGPYEQYF. CDR3 coding DNA: TGTGCCAGCAGCTTGTTACTAGCGGGAGGGCCCTACGAGCAGTACTTC. The chain combines TRBV7-6 with TRBJ2-7; TRBD2 matches 13 bases. The CDR3 has 16 residues. CDR1 is SGHVS, CDR2 FNYEAQ, per germline. Losses at the gene ends were 3 bases for V and 2 bases for J; bases not matched to a gene: 4.

V is TRBV6-5 and J is TRBJ2-5; 9 bases fit TRBD1. J lost 3 bases, V lost 4 bases, and 3 bases had no gene match. CDR1 is MNHEY and CDR2 is SVGAGI in the germline V gene. This CDR3 spans 14 amino acids. Here the CDR3 DNA reads TGTGCCAGCAGTTCATGGACAGGGGAAGAGACCCAGTACTTC. Residues: CASSSWTGEETQYF.

This chain joins TRBV7-9 and TRBJ1-1; 7 bases line up with TRBD1. V shed 6 bases and J 6 bases; nucleotides not matched to a gene: 10. The CDR3 has 14 residues. Germline CDR1 is SEHNR and CDR2 is FQNEAQ (reference sequence). The CDR3 is CASSYGTDTSEAFF. The CDR3 region has the DNA TGTGCCAGCAGTTACGGGACAGACACGTCTGAAGCTTTCTTT.

The chain recombines TRBV2 with TRBJ2-5; 7 positions match TRBD1. With the DNA end fitting TRBJ2-7 better, the J assignment may be wrong. Germline values: CDR1 SNHLY, CDR2 FYNNEI. The CDR3 has 14 residues. The CDR3 loop is CASRADRVSNEQYF. CDR3 DNA: TGTGCCAGCAGAGCTGACAGGGTTTCAAACGAGCAGTACTTC.

The chain uses TRBV19 and TRBJ1-2; D is possibly TRBD1 (5 bases). This CDR3 is 14 amino acids long. Germline CDR1 and CDR2: LNHDA and SQIVND (reference sequence). V dropped 4 bases and J dropped 5 bases, with 14 bases sitting between them. The CDR3, as DNA: TGTGCCAGTAGTACAGCAGGGAATCTTTATGGCTACACCTTC. Amino acids: CASSTAGNLYGYTF.

This chain links TRBV19 with TRBJ1-2; D gene ambiguous. Germline CDR1 is LNHDA and CDR2 is SQIVND (reference sequence). Deletions cut 1 base from V and 2 bases from J, with 8 bases between. There are 14 residues in the CDR3. The DNA of the CDR3 is TGTGCCAGTAGTATAGGGTCGGTGAACTATGGCTACACCTTC. It encodes CASSIGSVNYGYTF.

The chain links TRBV6-1 to TRBJ2-1; D gene uncertain. Germline CDR1 is MNHNS and CDR2 is SASEGT. The CDR3 sequence is 13 residues long. The germline V and J ends were trimmed by 9 bases and 0 bases, with 9 bases remaining between them. The CDR3 loop reads CASRPSSYNEQFF. For the CDR3, the DNA is TGTGCCAGTCGTCCGAGCTCCTACAATGAGCAGTTCTTC.

This clone was found once. CDR3 in DNA: TGCAGCGGGGGACAGGCCCAAGAGACCCAGTACTTC. Its translation is CSGGQAQETQYF. The chain uses TRBV29-1 and TRBJ2-5; 8 bases are shared with TRBD1. Germline CDR1 reads SQVTM; CDR2 reads ANQGSEA. The CDR3 is 12 amino acids. The V segment lost 7 bases and the J segment 1 base; nucleotides outside the gene matches: 2.

The chain employs TRBV7-2 and TRBJ2-2, with 7 bases fitting TRBD1. CDR1 SGHTA and CDR2 FQGNSA come from the germline V gene. V lost 5 bases and J lost 5; bases outside the gene matches: 11. This CDR3 is built from 16 residues. The CDR3: CASSEGGIKTTGELFF. For the CDR3, the DNA is TGTGCCAGCAGCGAAGGGGGCATTAAGACTACCGGGGAGCTGTTTTTT.

This chain joins TRBV5-1 and TRBJ2-2; 9 bases fit TRBD2. V lost 4 bases and J lost 5; bases outside the gene matches: 9. Germline CDR1 SGHRS, CDR2 YFSETQ. CDR3 length equals 16 residues. DNA of the CDR3: TGCGCCAGCAGCCACTGGCTAGCGGGGCTAACCGGGGAGCTGTTTTTT. Encoded protein: CASSHWLAGLTGELFF. Supplemented by reference TRBV5-1 and TRBJ2-2, the full variable domain reads KAGVTQTPRYLIKTRGQQVTLSCSPISGHRSVSWYQQTPGQGLQFLFEYFSETQRNKGNFPGRFSGRQFSNSRSEMNVSTLELGDSALYLCASSHWLAGLTGELFFGEGSRLTVL.

This sequence joins TRBV6-1 and TRBJ1-1, with D unclear. Germline values: CDR1 MNHNS, CDR2 SASEGT. The CDR3 spans 14 residues. The V and J ends lost 3 bases and 0 bases respectively, with 8 bases between them. CDR3 sequence: CASSDRGLNTEAFF. CDR3 DNA sequence: TGTGCCAGCAGTGATCGGGGTTTGAACACTGAAGCTTTCTTT.

V gene TRBV5-4 combines with J gene TRBJ1-5; D unresolved. The CDR3 loop spans 14 amino acids. V gave up 0 bases and J gave up 9 bases, with 13 bases separating them. In germline, CDR1 is SGHNT, CDR2 YYREEE (reference sequence). CDR3 nucleotides: TGTGCCAGCAGCTTGGATATCAGCCGGGGGCCCCAGCATTTT. Encoded protein: CASSLDISRGPQHF.

V usage is TRBV27 and J usage is TRBJ1-5; TRBD1 aligns across 11 bases. The germline V gene encodes CDR1 MNHEY and CDR2 SMNVEV (reference sequence). Trimming removed 6 bases from V and 7 bases from J; junction bases left unmatched: 5. The CDR3 totals 14 residues. CDR3 bases: TGTGCCAGCAGAGGGACAGGGGGATTGCAGCCCCAGCATTTT. This codes for CASRGTGGLQPQHF.

The CDR3 sequence is CASAYPGLAVQETQYF. The CDR3 bases are TGTGCCAGCGCCTACCCGGGACTAGCGGTTCAAGAGACCCAGTACTTC. The chain has TRBV25-1 and TRBJ2-5, with 11 bases lining up with TRBD2. The CDR3 has 16 amino acids. In germline, CDR1 is MGHDK, CDR2 SYGVNS. Trimming at V came to 8 bases and at J to 2 bases, leaving 10 bases not matched to a gene.

The chain joins TRBV11-2 to TRBJ2-1; the match to TRBD2 covers 9 bases. The V and J ends lost 5 bases and 6 bases, in that order; junction bases with no gene match: 8. CDR1 and CDR2 from the germline V gene are SGHAT and FQNNGV. CDR3 length: 15 residues. CDR3 sequence reads: CASSVPGGRGNEQFF. The CDR3 DNA reads TGTGCCAGCAGCGTCCCCGGCGGGAGGGGCAATGAGCAGTTCTTC.

V usage is TRBV19 and J usage is TRBJ2-3; the D gene is possibly TRBD1 (5 bases). V was shortened by 2 bases and J by 5 bases, with 14 bases between the two germline ends. Germline V gene lookup returns CDR1 LNHDA and CDR2 SQIVND (reference sequence). CDR3 size: 15 residues. The CDR3 region has the DNA TGTGCCAGTAGTATAAGTACAGGCCTCCGAGATACGCAGTATTTT. This sequence encodes CASSISTGLRDTQYF.

This chain uses TRBV7-2 with TRBJ2-7; D not resolved. Between the trimmed V and J ends, which lost 5 bases and 2 bases, there was a span of 10 bases. Looked up from germline, CDR1 is SGHTA and CDR2 is FQGNSA. The CDR3 length is 13 residues. The CDR3 here is CASSPLGPYEQYF. CDR3 nucleotide sequence: TGTGCCAGCAGCCCCCTAGGTCCCTACGAGCAGTACTTC.

V usage is TRBV13 and J usage is TRBJ1-6; 10 bases map to TRBD1. The trim removed 5 bases at V and 6 bases at J, leaving 4 bases unmatched. Germline CDR1 and CDR2: PRHDT and FYEKMQ (reference sequence). This CDR3 has 15 residues. The CDR3 DNA is TGTGCCAGCAGCCCTAGGACAGGGGGTAATTCACCCCTCCACTTT. It translates to CASSPRTGGNSPLHF.

V usage is TRBV5-1 and J usage is TRBJ2-7; no reliable D call. The CDR3 contains 15 residues. Deletions cut 4 bases from V and 4 bases from J, with 18 bases between. Germline loops: CDR1 SGHRS, CDR2 YFSETQ. This CDR3 is CASSPTHSPQYEQYF. The CDR3 DNA follows: TGCGCCAGCAGCCCAACTCACTCCCCCCAATACGAGCAGTACTTC.

V is TRBV15 and J is TRBJ2-3; D is undetermined. The length of the CDR3 is 14 residues. Germline V gene lookup returns CDR1 LNHNV and CDR2 YYDKDF (reference sequence). Trimming took 0 bases from V and 1 from J, leaving 5 bases between them. CDR3 amino acids: CATSRELGTDTQYF. The CDR3 nucleotides are TGTGCCACCAGCAGAGAACTTGGCACAGATACGCAGTATTTT.

The chain recombines TRBV19 with TRBJ2-1; 10 nucleotides line up with TRBD2. The CDR3 has 20 residues. Trimming at V came to 1 base and at J to 1 base, leaving 13 bases not matched to a gene. Germline values: CDR1 LNHDA, CDR2 SQIVND (reference sequence). The CDR3 here is CASSIGRGLAGALSYNEQFF. In DNA, the CDR3 is TGTGCCAGTAGTATAGGTAGAGGGCTAGCGGGAGCACTTTCCTACAATGAGCAGTTCTTC.

The chain combines TRBV27 with TRBJ2-3; TRBD2 is a possible D gene (6 bases). V was pared by 0 bases and J by 2 bases, with 9 bases between. Germline V lookup: CDR1 MNHEY, CDR2 SMNVEV (reference sequence). CDR3 length: 15 residues. CDR3 region: CASSLSIAATDTQYF. The DNA for the CDR3 is TGTGCCAGCAGTTTATCTATAGCGGCCACAGATACGCAGTATTTT.

The DNA of the CDR3 is TGTGCCAGCAGTTACTCTGCCAGGCAACGTAGCGAGCAGTACTTC. As protein: CASSYSARQRSEQYF. The J gene is TRBJ2-7, the V gene TRBV6-5, with D uncertain. The V gene lost 0 bases and the J gene lost 6 bases, with 15 bases spanning the gap. This CDR3 is built from 15 residues. CDR1 is MNHEY and CDR2 is SVGAGI in the germline V gene.